This T cell receptor (beta chain) was captured in a study of blood T cells in healthy people across ages. Study-level findings and limits: Per million T cells, TCR beta diversity dropped roughly linearly as age increased. Possibly, changes in expanded clonotypes were confounded because donor CMV status was unknown. Diversity figures based on one million T cells were deemed too low.

For the second PCR, which ran for 7 to 11 cycles, a sample-barcoded 5' primer and a J-beta primer mix were used. Each cDNA molecule received a tag from a template-switch adaptor that had 12 random nucleotides. TCRdb analysed the 5' RACE reads with MiXCR anew, one entry per CDR3 protein. The repertoire includes approximately 2,000,000 distinct CDR3 sequences, 35% to 50% of them detected once, and roughly 24% sits in the top ten. The sample holds many counts of this clonotype. Its antigen is currently unknown. The source material was blood. The source is a human donor in good health.

CDR3 sequence reads: CASSWMGGETQYF. The CDR3 DNA follows: TGTGCCAGCAGTTGGATGGGGGGAGAGACCCAGTACTTC. The chain combines TRBV6-1 with TRBJ2-5; tentative D call: TRBD2 (6 bases). Germline assignment: CDR1 MNHNS and CDR2 SASEGT. Trimming stripped 5 bases from V and 4 bases from J, with 11 bases between. CDR3 length: 13 residues.